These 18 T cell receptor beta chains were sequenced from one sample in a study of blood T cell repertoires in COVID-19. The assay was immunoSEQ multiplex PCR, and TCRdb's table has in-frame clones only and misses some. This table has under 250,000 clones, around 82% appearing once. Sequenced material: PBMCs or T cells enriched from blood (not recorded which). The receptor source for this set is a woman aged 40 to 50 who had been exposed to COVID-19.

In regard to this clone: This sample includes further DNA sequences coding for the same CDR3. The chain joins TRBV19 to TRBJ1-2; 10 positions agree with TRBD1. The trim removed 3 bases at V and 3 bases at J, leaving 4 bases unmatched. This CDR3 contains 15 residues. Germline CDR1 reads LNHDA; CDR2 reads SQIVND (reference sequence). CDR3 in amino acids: CASSIRGTGDYGYTF. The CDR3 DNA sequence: TGTGCCAGTAGTATTAGAGGGACAGGGGACTATGGCTACACCTTC.

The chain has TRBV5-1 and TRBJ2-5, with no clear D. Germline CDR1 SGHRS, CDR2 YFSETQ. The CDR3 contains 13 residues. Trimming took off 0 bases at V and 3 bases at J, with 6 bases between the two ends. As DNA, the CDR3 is TGCGCCAGCAGCTTGGGGTCAGAAGAGACCCAGTACTTC. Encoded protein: CASSLGSEETQYF.

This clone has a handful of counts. Here the CDR3 reads CASLLQRANYGYTF. The CDR3 DNA sequence: TGTGCCAGCCTGCTACAGAGGGCTAACTATGGCTACACCTTC. The rearrangement links TRBV2 to TRBJ1-2, with D unresolved. Germline CDR1 SNHLY, CDR2 FYNNEI. V lost 8 bases to trimming and J lost 0 bases, with 13 bases between them. This CDR3 is built from 14 residues.

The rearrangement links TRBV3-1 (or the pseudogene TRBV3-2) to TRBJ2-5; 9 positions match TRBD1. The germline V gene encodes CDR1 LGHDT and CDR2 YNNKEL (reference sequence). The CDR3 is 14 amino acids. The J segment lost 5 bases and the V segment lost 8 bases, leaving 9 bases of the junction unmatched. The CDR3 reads CASGRTGGGETQYF. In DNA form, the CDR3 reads TGTGCCAGCGGGAGAACAGGGGGCGGGGAGACCCAGTACTTC.

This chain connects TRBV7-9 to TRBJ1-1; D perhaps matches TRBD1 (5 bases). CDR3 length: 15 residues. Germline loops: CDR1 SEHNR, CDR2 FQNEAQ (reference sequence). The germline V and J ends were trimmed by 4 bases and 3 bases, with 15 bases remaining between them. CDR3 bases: TGTGCCAGCAGCTACCTAGGGGCTCAGTACACTGAAGCTTTCTTT. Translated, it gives CASSYLGAQYTEAFF.

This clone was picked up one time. CDR3 DNA sequence: TGCGCCAGCAGCTTGGACGGGGCAGGGGGGAATCAGCCCCAGCATTTT. This translates into CASSLDGAGGNQPQHF. The V call is TRBV5-1, the J call TRBJ1-5; TRBD1 matches 7 bases. This CDR3 spans 16 amino acids. Trimming removed 0 bases from V and 4 bases from J; junction bases left unmatched: 7. Germline CDR1 reads SGHRS; CDR2 reads YFSETQ.

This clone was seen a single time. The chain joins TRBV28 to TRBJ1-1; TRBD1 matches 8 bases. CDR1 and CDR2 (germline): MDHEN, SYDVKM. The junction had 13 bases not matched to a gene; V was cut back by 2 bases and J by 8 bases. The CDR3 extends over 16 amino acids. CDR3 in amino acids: CASSLRGRSGQAEAFF. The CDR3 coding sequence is TGTGCCAGCAGTTTACGTGGGAGGTCGGGACAGGCGGAAGCTTTCTTT.

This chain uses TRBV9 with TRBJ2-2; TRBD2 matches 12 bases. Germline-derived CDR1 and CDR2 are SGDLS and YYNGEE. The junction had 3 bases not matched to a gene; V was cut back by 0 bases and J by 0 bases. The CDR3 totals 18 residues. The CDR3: CASSVVASGGANTGELFF. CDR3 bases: TGTGCCAGCAGCGTAGTCGCTAGCGGGGGGGCGAACACCGGGGAGCTGTTTTTT.

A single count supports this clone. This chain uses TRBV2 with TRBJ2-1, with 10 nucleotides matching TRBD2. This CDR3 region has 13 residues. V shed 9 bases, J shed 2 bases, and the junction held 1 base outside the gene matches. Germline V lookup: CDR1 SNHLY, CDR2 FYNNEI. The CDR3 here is CASGLAAYNEQFF. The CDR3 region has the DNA TGTGCCAGTGGACTAGCGGCCTACAATGAGCAGTTCTTC.

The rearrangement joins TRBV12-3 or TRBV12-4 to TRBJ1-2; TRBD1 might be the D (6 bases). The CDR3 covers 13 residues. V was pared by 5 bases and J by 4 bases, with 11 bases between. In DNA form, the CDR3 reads TGTGCCAGCAGTCTAAGGACAGTCTATGGCTACACCTTC. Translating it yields CASSLRTVYGYTF.

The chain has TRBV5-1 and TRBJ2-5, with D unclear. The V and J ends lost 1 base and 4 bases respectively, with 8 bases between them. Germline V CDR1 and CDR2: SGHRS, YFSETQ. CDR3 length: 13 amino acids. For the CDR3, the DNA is TGCGCCAGCAGCTTGTTCAGTGGAGAGACCCAGTACTTC. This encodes CASSLFSGETQYF. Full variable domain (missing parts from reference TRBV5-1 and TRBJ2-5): KAGVTQTPRYLIKTRGQQVTLSCSPISGHRSVSWYQQTPGQGLQFLFEYFSETQRNKGNFPGRFSGRQFSNSRSEMNVSTLELGDSALYLCASSLFSGETQYFGPGTRLLVL.

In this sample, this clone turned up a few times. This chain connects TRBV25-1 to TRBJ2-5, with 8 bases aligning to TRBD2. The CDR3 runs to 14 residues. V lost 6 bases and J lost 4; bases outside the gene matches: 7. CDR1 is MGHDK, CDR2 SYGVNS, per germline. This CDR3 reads CASRHPGTRETQYF. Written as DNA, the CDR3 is TGTGCCAGCAGGCATCCCGGGACTAGAGAGACCCAGTACTTC. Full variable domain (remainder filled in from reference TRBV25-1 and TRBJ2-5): EADIYQTPRYLVIGTGKKITLECSQTMGHDKMYWYQQDPGMELHLIHYSYGVNSTEKGDLSSESTVSRIRTEHFPLTLESARPSHTSQYLCASRHPGTRETQYFGPGTRLLVL.

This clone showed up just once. CDR3 nucleotide sequence: TGTGCCAGTAGTTGGCTCGGGGGGGGGACCTACGAGCAGTACTTC. This gives the protein CASSWLGGGTYEQYF. V gene TRBV19 combines with J gene TRBJ2-7, with TRBD2 matching 8 bases. The V and J ends lost 5 bases and 2 bases, in that order; junction bases with no gene match: 8. The CDR3 totals 15 residues. In germline, CDR1 is LNHDA, CDR2 SQIVND (reference sequence).

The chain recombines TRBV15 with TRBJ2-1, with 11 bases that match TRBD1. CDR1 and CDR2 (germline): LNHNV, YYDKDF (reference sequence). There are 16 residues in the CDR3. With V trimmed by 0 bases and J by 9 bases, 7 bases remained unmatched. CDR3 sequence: CATSRDRGQGAVEQFF. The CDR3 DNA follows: TGTGCCACCAGCAGAGATAGAGGACAGGGGGCTGTTGAGCAGTTCTTC.

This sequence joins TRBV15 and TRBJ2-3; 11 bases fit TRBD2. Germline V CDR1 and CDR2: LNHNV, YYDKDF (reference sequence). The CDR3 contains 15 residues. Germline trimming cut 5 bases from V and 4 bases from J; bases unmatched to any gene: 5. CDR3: CATSRPSGGSDTQYF. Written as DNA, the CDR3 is TGTGCCACCAGCCGCCCTAGCGGGGGGTCAGATACGCAGTATTTT.

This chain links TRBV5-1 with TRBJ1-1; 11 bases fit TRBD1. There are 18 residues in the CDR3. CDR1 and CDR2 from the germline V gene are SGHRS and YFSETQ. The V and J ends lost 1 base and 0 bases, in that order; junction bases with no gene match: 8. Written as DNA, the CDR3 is TGCGCCAGCAGCTTGATCCCGGGACAGGGGGATATGAACACTGAAGCTTTCTTT. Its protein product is CASSLIPGQGDMNTEAFF.

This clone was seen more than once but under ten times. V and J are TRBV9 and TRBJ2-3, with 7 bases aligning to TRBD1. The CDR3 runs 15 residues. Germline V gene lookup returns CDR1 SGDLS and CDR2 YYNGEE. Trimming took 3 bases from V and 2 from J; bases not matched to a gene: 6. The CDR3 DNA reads TGTGCCAGCAGCGCTAGACAGGGTACCACAGATACGCAGTATTTT. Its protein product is CASSARQGTTDTQYF.

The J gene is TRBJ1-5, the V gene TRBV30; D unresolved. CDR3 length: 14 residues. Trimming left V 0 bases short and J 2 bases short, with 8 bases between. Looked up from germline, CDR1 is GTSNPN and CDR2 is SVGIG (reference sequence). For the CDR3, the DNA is TGTGCCTGGAGTGTACGGGGTCGCAATCAGCCCCAGCATTTT. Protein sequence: CAWSVRGRNQPQHF.